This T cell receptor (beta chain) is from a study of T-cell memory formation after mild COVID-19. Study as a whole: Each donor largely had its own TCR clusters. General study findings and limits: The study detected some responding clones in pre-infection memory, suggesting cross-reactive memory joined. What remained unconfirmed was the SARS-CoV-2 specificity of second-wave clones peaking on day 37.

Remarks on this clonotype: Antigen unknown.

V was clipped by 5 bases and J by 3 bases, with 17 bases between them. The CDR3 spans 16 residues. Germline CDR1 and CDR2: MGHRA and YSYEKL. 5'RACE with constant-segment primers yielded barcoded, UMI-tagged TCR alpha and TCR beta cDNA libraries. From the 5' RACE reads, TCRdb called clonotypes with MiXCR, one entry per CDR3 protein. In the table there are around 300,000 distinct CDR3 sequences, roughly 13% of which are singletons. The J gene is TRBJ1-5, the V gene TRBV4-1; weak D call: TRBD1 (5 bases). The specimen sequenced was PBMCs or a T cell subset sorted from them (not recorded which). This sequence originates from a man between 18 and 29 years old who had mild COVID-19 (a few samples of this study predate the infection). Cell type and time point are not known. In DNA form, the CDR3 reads TGCGCCAGCAGCTTAAATCACGGGGCCTTCAATCAGCCCCAGCATTTT. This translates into CASSLNHGAFNQPQHF.